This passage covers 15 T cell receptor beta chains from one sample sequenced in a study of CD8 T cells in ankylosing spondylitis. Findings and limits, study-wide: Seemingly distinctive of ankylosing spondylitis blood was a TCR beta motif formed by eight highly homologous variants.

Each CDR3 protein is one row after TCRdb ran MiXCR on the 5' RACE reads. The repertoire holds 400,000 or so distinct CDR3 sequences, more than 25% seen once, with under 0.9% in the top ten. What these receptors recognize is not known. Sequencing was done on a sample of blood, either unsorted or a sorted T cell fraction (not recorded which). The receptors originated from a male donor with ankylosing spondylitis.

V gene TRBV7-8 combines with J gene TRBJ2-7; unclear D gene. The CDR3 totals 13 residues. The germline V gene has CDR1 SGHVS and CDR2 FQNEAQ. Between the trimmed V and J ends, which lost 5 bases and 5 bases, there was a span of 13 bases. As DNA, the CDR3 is TGTGCCAGCAGCACGGGCCCACGGAACGAGCAGTACGTC. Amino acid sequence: CASSTGPRNEQYV.

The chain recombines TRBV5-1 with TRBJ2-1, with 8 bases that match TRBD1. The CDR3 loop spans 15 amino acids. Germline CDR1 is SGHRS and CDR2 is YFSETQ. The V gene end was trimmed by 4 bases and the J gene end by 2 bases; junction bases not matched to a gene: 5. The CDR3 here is CASSVMTGAYNEQFF. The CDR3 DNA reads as TGCGCCAGCAGCGTGATGACAGGGGCCTACAATGAGCAGTTCTTC.

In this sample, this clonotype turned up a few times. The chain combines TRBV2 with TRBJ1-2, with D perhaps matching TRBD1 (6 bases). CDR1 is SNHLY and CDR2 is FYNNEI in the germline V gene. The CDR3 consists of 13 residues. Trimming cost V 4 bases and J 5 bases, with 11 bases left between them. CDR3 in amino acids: CASSVPQGYGYTF. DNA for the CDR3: TGTGCCAGCAGTGTGCCCCAGGGGTATGGCTACACCTTC.

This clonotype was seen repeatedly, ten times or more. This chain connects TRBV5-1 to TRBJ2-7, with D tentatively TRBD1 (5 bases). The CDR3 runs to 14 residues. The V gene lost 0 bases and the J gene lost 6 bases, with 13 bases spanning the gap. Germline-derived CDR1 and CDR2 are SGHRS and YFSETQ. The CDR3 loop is CASSLVQGGLEQYF. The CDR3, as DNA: TGCGCCAGCAGCTTGGTTCAGGGTGGTCTCGAGCAGTACTTC.

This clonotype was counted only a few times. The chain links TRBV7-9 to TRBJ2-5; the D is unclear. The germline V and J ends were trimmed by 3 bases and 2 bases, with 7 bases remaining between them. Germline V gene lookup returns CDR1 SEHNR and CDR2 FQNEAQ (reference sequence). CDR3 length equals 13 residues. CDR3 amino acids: CASSLAEQETQYF. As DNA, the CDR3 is TGTGCCAGCAGCTTGGCAGAGCAAGAGACCCAGTACTTC. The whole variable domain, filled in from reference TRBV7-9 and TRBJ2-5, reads DTGVSQNPRHKITKRGQNVTFRCDPISEHNRLYWYRQTLGQGPEFLTYFQNEAQLEKSRLLSDRFSAERPKGSFSTLEIQRTEQGDSAMYLCASSLAEQETQYFGPGTRLLVL.

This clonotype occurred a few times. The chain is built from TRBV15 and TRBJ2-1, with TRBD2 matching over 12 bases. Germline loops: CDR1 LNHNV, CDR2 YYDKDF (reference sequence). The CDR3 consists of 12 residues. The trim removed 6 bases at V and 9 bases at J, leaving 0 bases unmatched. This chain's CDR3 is CATRLAGGEQFF. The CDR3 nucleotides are TGTGCCACCAGACTAGCGGGAGGTGAGCAGTTCTTC.

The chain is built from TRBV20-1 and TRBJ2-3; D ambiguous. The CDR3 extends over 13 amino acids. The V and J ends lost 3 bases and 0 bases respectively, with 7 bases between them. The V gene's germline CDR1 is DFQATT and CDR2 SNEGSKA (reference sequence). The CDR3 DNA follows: TGCAGTGCTAGCAGATCTAGCACAGATACGCAGTATTTT. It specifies CSASRSSTDTQYF.

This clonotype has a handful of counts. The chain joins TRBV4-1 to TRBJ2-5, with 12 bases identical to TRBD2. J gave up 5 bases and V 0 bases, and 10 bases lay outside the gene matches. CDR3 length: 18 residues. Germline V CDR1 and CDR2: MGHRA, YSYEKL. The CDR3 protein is CASSQDQTSGRIGETQYF. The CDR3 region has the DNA TGCGCCAGCAGCCAAGATCAGACTAGCGGGAGAATAGGCGAGACCCAGTACTTC.

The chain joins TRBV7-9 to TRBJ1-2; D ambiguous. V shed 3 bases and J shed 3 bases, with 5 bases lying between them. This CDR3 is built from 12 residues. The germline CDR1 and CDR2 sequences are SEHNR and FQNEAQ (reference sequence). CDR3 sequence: CASSFTDYGYTF. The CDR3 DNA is TGTGCCAGCAGCTTTACGGACTATGGCTACACCTTC.

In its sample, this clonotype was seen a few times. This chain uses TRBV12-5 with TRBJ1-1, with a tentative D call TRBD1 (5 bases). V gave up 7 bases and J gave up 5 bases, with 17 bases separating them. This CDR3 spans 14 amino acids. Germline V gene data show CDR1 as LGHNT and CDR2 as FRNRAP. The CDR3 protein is CASAPWGSETEAFF. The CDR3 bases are TGTGCTAGTGCCCCGTGGGGGTCGGAGACTGAAGCTTTCTTT.

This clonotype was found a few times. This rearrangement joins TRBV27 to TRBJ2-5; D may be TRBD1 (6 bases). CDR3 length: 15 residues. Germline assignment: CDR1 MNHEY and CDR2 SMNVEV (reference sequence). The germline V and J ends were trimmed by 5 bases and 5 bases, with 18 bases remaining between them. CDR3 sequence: CASSIHRDMGETQYF. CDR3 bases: TGTGCCAGCAGTATCCACCGGGACATGGGGGAGACCCAGTACTTC.

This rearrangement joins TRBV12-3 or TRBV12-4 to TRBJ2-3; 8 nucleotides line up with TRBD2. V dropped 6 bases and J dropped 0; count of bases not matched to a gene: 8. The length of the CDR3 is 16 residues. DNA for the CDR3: TGTGCCAGCAGCTACGGACTAGCTGCTAGCACAGATACGCAGTATTTT. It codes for CASSYGLAASTDTQYF.

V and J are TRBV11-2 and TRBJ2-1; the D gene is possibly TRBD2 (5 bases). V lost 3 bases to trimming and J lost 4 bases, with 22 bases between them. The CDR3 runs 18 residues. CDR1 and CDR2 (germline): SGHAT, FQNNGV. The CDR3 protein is CASSLSPPWEKGYNEQFF. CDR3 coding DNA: TGTGCCAGCAGCTTGTCCCCCCCCTGGGAGAAGGGTTACAATGAGCAGTTCTTC.

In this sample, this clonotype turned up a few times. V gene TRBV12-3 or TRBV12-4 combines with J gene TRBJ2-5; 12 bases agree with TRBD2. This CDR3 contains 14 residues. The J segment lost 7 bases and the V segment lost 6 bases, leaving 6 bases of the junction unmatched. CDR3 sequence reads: CASRRTSGIRTQYF. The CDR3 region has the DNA TGTGCCAGCAGGAGGACTAGCGGGATTCGGACCCAGTACTTC.

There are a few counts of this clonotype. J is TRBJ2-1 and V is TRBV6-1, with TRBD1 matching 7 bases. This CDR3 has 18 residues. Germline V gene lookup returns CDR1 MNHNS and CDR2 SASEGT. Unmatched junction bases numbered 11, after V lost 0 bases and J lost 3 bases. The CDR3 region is CASSEALGGFLGYNEQFF. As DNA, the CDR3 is TGTGCCAGCAGTGAAGCGTTAGGGGGCTTCCTGGGCTACAATGAGCAGTTCTTC.